The 19 T cell receptor beta chains in this list originate from one sample, sequenced in a study of blood T cells in healthy people across ages. Alongside a J-beta primer mix, a sample-barcoded 5' primer served in a second PCR lasting about 7 to 11 cycles. TCRdb passed the 5' RACE reads through MiXCR, listing each CDR3 protein once. The sample comprises 800,000 to 950,000 distinct CDR3 sequences, roughly 52% of which are singletons, and roughly an eighth rests with the top ten. Specimen: blood. These receptors all stem from a man aged 30 to 39 in good health.

The chain employs TRBV4-2 and TRBJ2-3, with D maybe TRBD2 (5 bases). Germline lookup yields CDR1 LGHNA and CDR2 YNFKEQ. The CDR3 consists of 15 residues. Trimming shortened V by 1 base and J by 4 bases, and 12 bases separated the two germline ends. The CDR3 is CASSQARDRADTQYF. CDR3 nucleotides: TGTGCCAGCAGCCAAGCCCGGGATCGGGCAGATACGCAGTATTTT.

The V gene is TRBV30, the J gene TRBJ2-3; weak D call: TRBD2 (5 bases). The length of the CDR3 is 12 residues. V was trimmed by 5 bases and J by 1 base, leaving 7 bases between them. The germline V gene has CDR1 GTSNPN and CDR2 SVGIG (reference sequence). The chain's CDR3 is CAWEEGTDTQYF. As DNA, the CDR3 is TGTGCCTGGGAGGAGGGCACAGATACGCAGTATTTT.

This clonotype has at least ten counts. This sequence joins TRBV12-3 or TRBV12-4 and TRBJ2-3, with 12 bases aligning to TRBD2. The ends lost 2 bases at V and 4 bases at J; junction bases unmatched: 7. CDR3 size: 17 residues. CDR3 sequence: CASSLSLAGGHADTQYF. The CDR3 DNA reads as TGTGCCAGCAGTTTAAGTCTAGCGGGGGGGCATGCAGATACGCAGTATTTT.

This clonotype was seen more than once but under ten times. V usage is TRBV7-2 and J usage is TRBJ1-1, with a possible D match to TRBD1 (6 bases). Trimming cost V 2 bases and J 4 bases, with 11 bases left between them. The CDR3 spans 14 residues. CDR1 and CDR2 (germline): SGHTA, FQGNSA. Written as DNA, the CDR3 is TGTGCCAGCAGCTTATGGGAGGGGGGCACTGAAGCTTTCTTT. This gives the protein CASSLWEGGTEAFF.

A few counts support this clonotype. The rearrangement links TRBV4-1 to TRBJ1-2; TRBD1 might be the D (5 bases). The V and J ends lost 0 bases and 8 bases respectively, with 16 bases between them. Germline V CDR1 and CDR2: MGHRA, YSYEKL. This CDR3 region has 15 residues. The DNA for the CDR3 is TGCGCCAGCAGCCAAGAACGTAGGCAGGGCGTAGGCTACACCTTC. It translates to CASSQERRQGVGYTF.

This clonotype was detected only a few times. V and J are TRBV6-5 and TRBJ2-1; 7 bases map to TRBD2. V shed 7 bases and J 3 bases; nucleotides not matched to a gene: 6. This CDR3 contains 14 residues. CDR1 MNHEY and CDR2 SVGAGI come from the germline V gene. CDR3 protein: CASNRAGDYNEQFF. The CDR3, as DNA: TGTGCCAGCAACCGGGCGGGAGACTACAATGAGCAGTTCTTC.

The rearrangement uses TRBV5-5 and TRBJ1-1; D unclear. The germline V gene has CDR1 SGHKS and CDR2 YYEKEE (reference sequence). Trimming removed 0 bases from V and 0 bases from J, with 6 bases in between. This CDR3 is built from 14 residues. DNA of the CDR3: TGTGCCAGCAGCTTGGACGTCATGAACACTGAAGCTTTCTTT. Translated, it gives CASSLDVMNTEAFF.

A few counts support this clonotype. CDR3 region: CASSRYPTGVEQFF. The DNA of the CDR3 is TGTGCCAGCAGTCGATACCCCACAGGGGTTGAGCAGTTCTTC. V is TRBV6-5 and J is TRBJ2-1, with 7 positions matching TRBD1. This CDR3 is 14 amino acids long. Germline loops: CDR1 MNHEY, CDR2 SVGAGI. Germline trimming cut 5 bases from V and 9 bases from J; bases unmatched to any gene: 10.

This clonotype has only a few counts. This chain links TRBV20-1 with TRBJ1-2; 8 bases fit TRBD1. Trimming took 4 bases from V and 7 from J; bases not matched to a gene: 8. The CDR3 consists of 13 residues. The germline gives CDR1 DFQATT, CDR2 SNEGSKA (reference sequence). The CDR3 sequence is CSATDRGQAGYTF. In DNA form, the CDR3 reads TGCAGTGCTACAGACAGGGGACAAGCTGGCTACACCTTC.

This chain uses TRBV4-1 with TRBJ1-3; D gene ambiguous. The ends were cut back, 1 base at V and 0 bases at J, with 7 bases in the middle. The CDR3 contains 15 residues. From germline, CDR1 is MGHRA and CDR2 YSYEKL. CDR3 region: CASSQAPVSGNTIYF. DNA for the CDR3: TGCGCCAGCAGCCAAGCGCCGGTCTCTGGAAACACCATATATTTT.

V gene TRBV18 combines with J gene TRBJ1-4; TRBD1 matches at 10 bases. V dropped 3 bases and J dropped 2; count of bases not matched to a gene: 3. CDR1 is KGHSH and CDR2 is LQKENI in the germline V gene. The CDR3 spans 16 residues. The chain's CDR3 is CASSPGQGSTNEKLFF. The CDR3 region has the DNA TGTGCCAGCTCACCGGGACAGGGGTCCACTAATGAAAAACTGTTTTTT.

The genes are TRBV27 and TRBJ2-7, with 11 bases aligning to TRBD2. V shed 9 bases, J shed 5 bases, and the junction held 9 bases outside the gene matches. This CDR3 is 14 amino acids long. Germline V CDR1 and CDR2: MNHEY, SMNVEV (reference sequence). This CDR3 reads CASRLLAGGNEQYF. Here the CDR3 DNA reads TGTGCCAGTCGGCTTCTAGCGGGGGGTAACGAGCAGTACTTC.

In this sample, this clonotype turned up many times. This chain joins TRBV27 and TRBJ1-1; TRBD1 aligns across 7 bases. J lost 8 bases, V lost 6 bases, and 9 bases had no gene match. The CDR3 length is 13 residues. Germline-derived CDR1 and CDR2 are MNHEY and SMNVEV (reference sequence). CDR3 in DNA: TGTGCCAGCAGCCTTTTTGCGGGACAGGAAGCTTTCTTT. Its translation: CASSLFAGQEAFF.

Remarks on this clonotype: At one of its ends the junction is not consistent with the germline gene, which may arise from a read error. This chain uses TRBV12-3 or TRBV12-4 with TRBJ1-1, with 7 bases identical to TRBD1. This CDR3 comprises 15 residues. The CDR3 spells CASSLWGQLNAEAFF. The DNA of the CDR3 is TGTGCCAGCAGTTTATGGGGACAGTTGAACGCTGAAGCTTTCTTT.

Of note for this clonotype: Being one base from a much bigger clone, this may be a read error. The J gene is TRBJ1-2, the V gene TRBV3-1; perhaps TRBD1 as D (5 bases). This CDR3 has 13 amino acids. Trimming cost V 1 base and J 8 bases, with 11 bases left between them. Germline V lookup: CDR1 LGHDT, CDR2 YNNKEL (reference sequence). The DNA of the CDR3 is TGTGCCAGCAGCCAAGTGAGCAGGGTGGGCTACACCTTC. Its protein product is CASSQVSRVGYTF.

The sample holds many counts of this clonotype. The chain employs TRBV5-5 and TRBJ2-1; maybe TRBD2 (5 bases). The germline V and J ends were trimmed by 6 bases and 7 bases, with 14 bases remaining between them. The CDR3 is 13 amino acids. CDR1 SGHKS and CDR2 YYEKEE come from the germline V gene (reference sequence). In nucleotides, the CDR3 is TGTGCCAGCACCTCCCCCGGGGATAATGAGCAGTTCTTC. Encoded protein: CASTSPGDNEQFF.

The chain recombines TRBV6-1 with TRBJ1-1; 8 bases line up with TRBD1. Germline V gene sequence: CDR1 MNHNS, CDR2 SASEGT. The CDR3 totals 15 residues. V dropped 2 bases and J dropped 4; count of bases not matched to a gene: 6. In DNA, the CDR3 is TGTGCCAGCAGTGAACGTGGTCAGGGGGCCACTGAAGCTTTCTTT. The encoded protein is CASSERGQGATEAFF.

The genes are TRBV28 and TRBJ2-3; D call uncertain. V was pared by 8 bases and J by 6 bases, with 15 bases between. This CDR3 spans 13 amino acids. Germline CDR1 is MDHEN and CDR2 is SYDVKM. The CDR3 loop reads CASLNGPEDTQYF. DNA of the CDR3: TGTGCCAGCCTCAACGGCCCGGAGGATACGCAGTATTTT.

V gene TRBV12-3 or TRBV12-4 combines with J gene TRBJ2-7; D uncertain. The ends were cut back, 4 bases at V and 6 bases at J, with 7 bases in the middle. This CDR3 region has 11 residues. As DNA, the CDR3 is TGTGCCAGCAGTTGGGCCTTCGAGCAGTACTTC. Its protein is CASSWAFEQYF.